The 22 T cell receptor beta chains reported below all come from one sample, sequenced in a study of blood T cell repertoires in COVID-19. TCRdb's copy holds only in-frame clones and misses some; the assay was immunoSEQ multiplex PCR. Here the sample spans 150,000 to 200,000 clones, 75% to 90% being singletons. Sequencing was performed on peripheral blood. The receptors originated from a woman in her sixties or seventies with acute or convalescent COVID-19.

This clone was seen just once. The chain has TRBV5-4 and TRBJ2-3; weak D call: TRBD2 (5 bases). Germline V gene lookup returns CDR1 SGHNT and CDR2 YYREEE (reference sequence). This CDR3 spans 13 amino acids. The V end lost 4 bases, the J end lost 1 base, and 7 bases lay between the germline ends. The CDR3 reads CASSLRGTDTQYF. The CDR3 bases are TGTGCCAGCAGCCTGAGGGGCACAGATACGCAGTATTTT.

V usage is TRBV28 and J usage is TRBJ1-3; 9 bases match TRBD1. The CDR3 runs 16 residues. The J segment lost 3 bases and the V segment lost 4 bases, leaving 7 bases of the junction unmatched. From germline, CDR1 is MDHEN and CDR2 SYDVKM. This CDR3 is CASSSQGAGYGNTIYF. For the CDR3, the DNA is TGTGCCAGCAGTTCACAGGGGGCCGGATATGGAAACACCATATATTTT.

The chain recombines TRBV28 with TRBJ2-7, with no clear D. The CDR3 is 12 residues long. Germline-derived CDR1 and CDR2 are MDHEN and SYDVKM. V lost 1 base and J 4 bases, leaving 5 bases between the germline ends. The CDR3 reads CASSLLAYEQYF. The CDR3 DNA sequence: TGTGCCAGCAGTTTATTAGCTTACGAGCAGTACTTC.

The chain joins TRBV7-9 to TRBJ2-1; D possibly corresponds to TRBD1 (6 bases). The V gene's germline CDR1 is SEHNR and CDR2 FQNEAQ (reference sequence). Trimming cost V 3 bases and J 4 bases, with 7 bases left between them. This CDR3 spans 13 amino acids. The CDR3 nucleotides read TGTGCCAGCAGCTTGGACAGATACAATGAGCAGTTCTTC. This encodes CASSLDRYNEQFF.

V gene TRBV27 combines with J gene TRBJ1-1; no clear D gene. Deletions cut 6 bases from V and 0 bases from J, with 8 bases between. From germline, CDR1 is MNHEY and CDR2 SMNVEV (reference sequence). The CDR3 consists of 13 residues. This chain's CDR3 is CASRAQLNTEAFF. CDR3 coding DNA: TGTGCCAGCAGGGCTCAATTGAACACTGAAGCTTTCTTT.

The chain couples TRBV20-1 to TRBJ1-4; the match to TRBD1 covers 7 bases. Germline CDR1 and CDR2: DFQATT and SNEGSKA (reference sequence). This CDR3 is built from 13 residues. J gave up 4 bases and V 3 bases, and 2 bases lay outside the gene matches. CDR3 DNA sequence: TGCAGTGCTAGTAACAGGGGTAATGAAAAACTGTTTTTT. The encoded protein is CSASNRGNEKLFF.

J is TRBJ2-1 and V is TRBV28; 7 bases are shared with TRBD2. Germline V CDR1 and CDR2: MDHEN, SYDVKM. This CDR3 has 16 amino acids. The V and J ends lost 6 bases and 4 bases, in that order; junction bases with no gene match: 12. CDR3 in amino acids: CASSPGKLANYNEQFF. The DNA for the CDR3 is TGTGCCAGCAGCCCCGGAAAACTAGCGAATTACAATGAGCAGTTCTTC.

The chain carries TRBV28 and TRBJ2-7, with D perhaps matching TRBD2 (5 bases). Trimming pared 7 bases from V and 0 bases from J, leaving 13 bases between. The CDR3 spans 14 residues. Germline-derived CDR1 and CDR2 are MDHEN and SYDVKM. CDR3 in DNA: TGTGCCAGCAAACCTTCCGGGGACTCCTACGAGCAGTACTTC. Its protein product is CASKPSGDSYEQYF.

This clone has just one count. The chain has TRBV5-1 and TRBJ1-3; the D gene is possibly TRBD1 (6 bases). CDR1 SGHRS and CDR2 YFSETQ come from the germline V gene. Trimming took off 6 bases at V and 0 bases at J, with 13 bases between the two ends. The CDR3 covers 15 residues. This CDR3 reads CASMPGHRSGNTIYF. The CDR3 bases are TGCGCCAGCATGCCGGGACACCGCTCTGGAAACACCATATATTTT.

J is TRBJ2-1 and V is TRBV29-1, with 9 bases matching TRBD1. Germline V gene sequence: CDR1 SQVTM, CDR2 ANQGSEA. This CDR3 has 13 amino acids. V lost 8 bases and J lost 7; bases outside the gene matches: 9. The CDR3 DNA follows: TGCAGCTATCGACAGGGGGGAGGGAATGAGCAGTTCTTC. Its protein is CSYRQGGGNEQFF.

The J gene is TRBJ2-1, the V gene TRBV10-3, with TRBD2 matching 10 bases. CDR3 length: 15 amino acids. In germline, CDR1 is ENHRY, CDR2 SYGVKD. V shed 6 bases and J 5 bases; nucleotides not matched to a gene: 7. Written as DNA, the CDR3 is TGTGCCATCAGGCAACTAGCGGGGTTAAACAATGAGCAGTTCTTC. As protein: CAIRQLAGLNNEQFF.

The chain carries TRBV2 and TRBJ1-4; D is perhaps TRBD1 (5 bases). Per the germline V gene, CDR1 is SNHLY and CDR2 is FYNNEI. The CDR3 consists of 15 residues. V dropped 7 bases and J dropped 2 bases, with 14 bases sitting between them. CDR3 bases: TGTGCCAGCACCCCCCAGGGTTTGACTAATGAAAAACTGTTTTTT. Amino acids: CASTPQGLTNEKLFF.

This clone turned up a few times. The rearrangement joins TRBV29-1 to TRBJ1-1; no reliable D call. Germline V gives CDR1 SQVTM, CDR2 ANQGSEA. CDR3 length equals 10 residues. Trimming stripped 7 bases from V and 0 bases from J, with 3 bases between. CDR3 DNA sequence: TGCAGCGCCATGAACACTGAAGCTTTCTTT. Translating gives CSAMNTEAFF.

This clone was detected only once. The V call is TRBV2, the J call TRBJ1-2, with D perhaps matching TRBD1 (6 bases). This CDR3 has 12 residues. Trimming removed 6 bases from V and 7 bases from J, with 12 bases in between. Germline V gene sequence: CDR1 SNHLY, CDR2 FYNNEI. CDR3 loop: CASRSNRVGYTF. The CDR3 nucleotides read TGTGCCAGCAGAAGCAACAGGGTTGGCTACACCTTC.

The chain carries TRBV5-4 and TRBJ2-7; maybe TRBD2 (6 bases). The germline V and J ends were trimmed by 4 bases and 4 bases, with 15 bases remaining between them. CDR3 size: 14 residues. Per germline, CDR1 SGHNT and CDR2 YYREEE (reference sequence). The CDR3 DNA is TGTGCCAGCAGCGCGGGGACCCAGACTTACGAGCAGTACTTC. Its translation is CASSAGTQTYEQYF.

The rearrangement links TRBV2 to TRBJ1-5, with 8 bases aligning to TRBD1. The germline CDR1 and CDR2 sequences are SNHLY and FYNNEI. V lost 4 bases, J lost 5 bases, and 4 bases stayed unmatched. The CDR3 covers 14 residues. CDR3 bases: TGTGCCAGCAGTGGACAGGGGAGCGATCAGCCCCAGCATTTT. Protein: CASSGQGSDQPQHF.

In its sample, this clone was seen a few times. This chain uses TRBV25-1 with TRBJ1-2; possibly TRBD1 for D (6 bases). CDR1 MGHDK and CDR2 SYGVNS come from the germline V gene. CDR3 length equals 16 residues. V lost 5 bases to trimming and J lost 4 bases, with 20 bases between them. In nucleotides, the CDR3 is TGTGCCAGCAGTTCCGGGTCAGGGGCGGGTATCTATGGCTACACCTTC. This gives the protein CASSSGSGAGIYGYTF.

This clone was seen more than once but under ten times. The V gene is TRBV7-9, the J gene TRBJ2-1; D unclear. Germline V gives CDR1 SEHNR, CDR2 FQNEAQ (reference sequence). Trimming removed 6 bases from V and 8 bases from J, with 8 bases in between. The CDR3 sequence is 11 residues long. The CDR3 DNA follows: TGTGCCAGCAGAGGAGAGTATGAGCAGTTCTTC. Its translation is CASRGEYEQFF.

This chain links TRBV19 with TRBJ2-5; TRBD1 matches 9 bases. CDR3 length: 16 residues. V lost 1 base to trimming and J lost 4 bases; unmatched junction nucleotides: 7. CDR1 LNHDA and CDR2 SQIVND come from the germline V gene (reference sequence). The CDR3 region has the DNA TGTGCCAGTAGTATAGTACAGGGGGCGCGGCCAGAGACCCAGTACTTC. Translated: CASSIVQGARPETQYF. The whole variable domain, filled in from reference TRBV19 and TRBJ2-5, reads DGGITQSPKYLFRKEGQNVTLSCEQNLNHDAMYWYRQDPGQGLRLIYYSQIVNDFQKGDIAEGYSVSREKKESFPLTVTSAQKNPTAFYLCASSIVQGARPETQYFGPGTRLLVL.

The CDR3 nucleotides are TGTGCCAGCAGTTACGGACAGGGCGTTGAAAAACTGTTTTTT. It yields the protein CASSYGQGVEKLFF. V gene TRBV6-5 combines with J gene TRBJ1-4; 8 bases are a match to TRBD1. CDR3 length equals 14 residues. The germline V gene encodes CDR1 MNHEY and CDR2 SVGAGI. V lost 2 bases, J lost 7 bases, and 3 bases stayed unmatched.

The chain joins TRBV6-5 to TRBJ2-2, with D possibly TRBD2 on 5 matching bases. The CDR3 runs to 13 residues. The germline gives CDR1 MNHEY, CDR2 SVGAGI. V gave up 2 bases and J gave up 6 bases, with 7 bases separating them. The CDR3 DNA is TGTGCCAGCAGTTACGCTAGCCCCGGGGAGCTGTTTTTT. This gives the protein CASSYASPGELFF.

The genes are TRBV5-5 and TRBJ2-1, with TRBD1 matching over 9 bases. V gave up 3 bases and J gave up 5 bases; unmatched junction bases: 6. The CDR3 consists of 15 residues. From germline, CDR1 is SGHKS and CDR2 YYEKEE (reference sequence). CDR3 residues: CASSSPGQGHNEQFF. Here the CDR3 DNA reads TGTGCCAGCAGCTCCCCGGGACAGGGTCACAATGAGCAGTTCTTC.